The rows below give T cell receptor beta chains drawn from one sample of a study of response to subunit inactivated influenza vaccine. TCRdb itself ran the RT-PCR reads through MiXCR, one entry per CDR3 protein. The sample lists about 570,000 distinct CDR3 sequences; over 9% were seen once. The sample was also linked to a second study, of T cells expressing NK-cell markers.

Sequencing was performed on PBMCs from blood, taken on the day of vaccination. All receptors derive from a man aged 50-59 years who received an inactivated influenza vaccine. CDR3s leave out the opening cysteine and the closing phenylalanine or tryptophan.

j_call v_call cdr3_aa
TRBJ2-1 TRBV12-3/TRBV12-4 ASSRTSGGSEQF
TRBJ2-1 TRBV28 ASSFAGGSGGNEQF
TRBJ2-5 TRBV15 ATREATDPPY
TRBJ2-5 TRBV20-1 SPSGGRAMTETQY
TRBJ2-7 TRBV20-1 SARDRLSGASYEQY
TRBJ2-5 TRBV29-1 SVEPPETQY
TRBJ2-1 TRBV25-1 ASSEGFLGSLYNEQF
TRBJ2-1 TRBV12-3/TRBV12-4 ASRLSGGAGNEQF
TRBJ2-7 TRBV12-3/TRBV12-4 ASSKTGKRSSYEQY
TRBJ2-1 TRBV7-9 ASSFTPGLAGLNEQF
TRBJ1-5 TRBV27 ASKTGGDQPQH
TRBJ1-1 TRBV25-1 ASSAHGTGRTEAF
TRBJ1-1 TRBV20-1 SARAGGSGTEAF
TRBJ2-5 TRBV10-3 AISEGTGKGTQY
TRBJ2-7 TRBV7-9 ASSFRDGSYEQY
TRBJ2-6 TRBV25-1 ASTPPWDSLLSGANVLT
TRBJ2-3 TRBV10-1 ASGTSPLADTQY
TRBJ2-7 TRBV29-1 SVGKGLTYEQY
TRBJ1-4 TRBV5-1 ASSPGGLGANEKLF
TRBJ2-1 TRBV4-2 ASSQAPGLAGGAQF
TRBJ1-1 TRBV2 ASIPQGGRTEAF
TRBJ2-3 TRBV18 ASSPRTSGGADTQY
TRBJ1-2 TRBV28 ASRDDKTGLVDGYT
TRBJ1-2 TRBV12-3/TRBV12-4 ASSGGVGADYGYT
TRBJ2-7 TRBV6-2/TRBV6-3 ASSHDRDKQY
TRBJ2-2 TRBV28 ASSSLLRYRGNTGELF
TRBJ2-3 TRBV24-1 ATSEHGNPDTQY
TRBJ2-1 TRBV6-6 ASSPPGDEQF
TRBJ2-3 TRBV12-3/TRBV12-4 ASSLGLAGGRAQY
TRBJ2-7 TRBV4-3 ASSQNRYGMEQY
TRBJ2-1 TRBV7-9 ASSLSSGGLNEQF
TRBJ2-3 TRBV4-3 ASSPGGTSTDTQY
TRBJ2-7 TRBV7-6 ASSLEGTVLGEQY
TRBJ1-5 TRBV7-9 ASSSSGSNQPQH
TRBJ2-4 TRBV12-3/TRBV12-4 ASSPGGSEVIQY
TRBJ2-5 TRBV6-2/TRBV6-3 ASLGPMIGKTQY
TRBJ2-1 TRBV5-4 ASSSGPGGEQF
TRBJ2-1 TRBV18 ASSPRSGDRTYNEQF
TRBJ2-1 TRBV7-9 ASSFSGGDEQF
TRBJ2-2 TRBV19 ASSQGKVGELF
TRBJ1-4 TRBV19 ASSEYGTAGEKLF
TRBJ2-3 TRBV6-5 ASSSALRQESLPDTQY
TRBJ1-2 TRBV2 ASRWDRADYGYT
TRBJ2-3 TRBV18 ASSPTGGIEDTQY
TRBJ2-3 TRBV7-9 ASSQREFGGTDTQY
TRBJ2-3 TRBV5-6 ASSWWTSGRAFTQY
TRBJ2-5 TRBV18 ASSTAQQETQY
TRBJ2-4 TRBV7-2 ASSLPDWGKNIQY
TRBJ1-4 TRBV12-3/TRBV12-4 ASSLTGHGEKLF
TRBJ2-1 TRBV12-3/TRBV12-4 ASSLPEPDNEQF
TRBJ2-7 TRBV18 ASSTRVPPYEQY
TRBJ2-2 TRBV12-3/TRBV12-4 ASRKTGGVPTGELF
TRBJ2-2 TRBV5-1 ASSLAPLTANTGELF
TRBJ2-6 TRBV5-6 ASSLIYGHSGSGANVLT
TRBJ2-4 TRBV6-2/TRBV6-3 ASSSSRDSRHGGKNIQY
TRBJ1-1 TRBV29-1 SVRTGSSTEAF
TRBJ2-1 TRBV28 ASTPGGHPEQF
TRBJ2-5 TRBV5-1 ASSLLGGQIETQY